The present T cell receptor (beta chain) was sequenced within a study of identical twins. Study-wide points: Excess low generation probability was seen in twin-shared out-of-frame alpha sequences. Conclusions came from cross-sectional statistical analysis, not from following the same donors.

TCRdb called the 5' RACE reads again in MiXCR, with one record for every CDR3 protein. In the table there are over 600,000 distinct CDR3 sequences, about 20% of which are singletons. Concerning this clonotype: Its target is not known.

This CDR3 has 14 residues. Germline assignment: CDR1 SEHNR and CDR2 FQNEAQ (reference sequence). Trimming cost V 7 bases and J 14 bases, with 23 bases left between them. The same sample was also used in a study of T cells expressing NK-cell markers. That study adds: CD3+CD56+NKG2C+, CD3+CD56+NKG2C- and CD3+CD56-NKG2C+ T cells, once sorted, supplied the TCR beta repertoires. Nothing established the HCMV specificity of expanded NKG2C+ T cell clones.

This receptor was obtained from a woman younger than 35 in good health. This sequence joins TRBV7-9 and TRBJ1-4; D is unclear. Sequencing was performed on PBMCs. In nucleotides, the CDR3 is TGTGCCAGCACCCTCCTGGAGGCCACGGAGAAGCTGTTTTTT. Protein sequence: CASTLLEATEKLFF.